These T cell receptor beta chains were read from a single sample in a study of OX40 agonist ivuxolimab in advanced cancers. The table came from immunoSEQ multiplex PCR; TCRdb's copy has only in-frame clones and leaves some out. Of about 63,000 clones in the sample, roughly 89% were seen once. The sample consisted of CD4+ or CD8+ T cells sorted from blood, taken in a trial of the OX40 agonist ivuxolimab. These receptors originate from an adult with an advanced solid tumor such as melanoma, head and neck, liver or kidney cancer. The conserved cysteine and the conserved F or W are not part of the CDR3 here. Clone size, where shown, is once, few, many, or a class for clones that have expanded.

ASSQEIPPARGYT,NA,TRBJ1-2,TRBV4-2
ASSRESGEQF,NA,TRBJ2-1,TRBV5-1
ASSASRGQGRPYEQY,once,TRBJ2-7,TRBV2
ASSSGTPYEQY,NA,TRBJ2-7,TRBV28
ASSLGDRGPTDTQY,NA,TRBJ2-3,TRBV21-1
ASSLGPGLEELF,NA,TRBJ2-2,TRBV5-4
ASRATIVVEQY,NA,TRBJ2-7,TRBV6-1
ASSSGLYGYT,NA,TRBJ1-2,TRBV9
ASSYPGGTIY,NA,TRBJ1-3,TRBV19
ASSPGTGGNNEQF,NA,TRBJ2-1,TRBV27
ASSFAGSHSGANVLT,NA,TRBJ2-6,TRBV7-6
ASSEGRNFNYGYT,NA,TRBJ1-2,TRBV2
ASRPGLPYEQY,NA,TRBJ2-7,TRBV6-1
ASSLGQGEYERY,once,TRBJ2-7,TRBV5-4
ASRGQISYNEQF,NA,TRBJ2-1,TRBV27
ASSSAGGSYEQY,NA,TRBJ2-7,TRBV28
ASSVFGGGSNLDEQF,NA,TRBJ2-1,TRBV9
ASSHRDRGPISGNTIY,NA,TRBJ1-3,TRBV7-9
ASSSLSSGRDTDTQY,NA,TRBJ2-3,TRBV5-1
SVSGGTEAF,NA,TRBJ1-1,TRBV29-1
ASSSYPKLESSYEQY,once,TRBJ2-7,TRBV7-9
ASSRVSGDYEQY,NA,TRBJ2-7,TRBV18
ASSWGLAGRPDTQY,once,TRBJ2-3,TRBV5-1
ASSPGGAPNYGYT,NA,TRBJ1-2,TRBV7-9
TSSPSGGSYRTQY,NA,TRBJ2-5,TRBV1
ASSGFGISGGDTEAF,NA,TRBJ1-1,TRBV5-6